The 18 T cell receptor beta chains in this list originate from one sample, sequenced in a study of technical replicates of blood from four donors (dated by TCRdb to the late 2010s). The library was produced with the immunoSEQ multiplex PCR assay. TCRdb stores this immuneACCESS table with in-frame sequences only. Part of the clones is absent; in the studies checked, under half of the shortfall reflects unresolved V genes, and no reason is known for the rest. The sample table lists 75,000 to 100,000 clones, about 93% of them with a count of one. The ten largest clonotypes hold over 0.2% of the sample. The source material was T cells isolated from PBMCs. These receptors were taken from a human donor in good health.

This sequence joins TRBV28 and TRBJ2-2; TRBD1 is a possible D gene (7 bases). The germline V gene has CDR1 MDHEN and CDR2 SYDVKM. There are 15 residues in the CDR3. Trimming left V 7 bases short and J 6 bases short, with 18 bases between. CDR3 sequence (DNA): TGTGCCAGCACCCCTATCCCAGGGGGGTCCGGGGAGCTGTTTTTT. It is translated as CASTPIPGGSGELFF.

The rearrangement uses TRBV4-1 and TRBJ2-7; 12 bases map to TRBD2. V trimming: 2 bases; J trimming: 5 bases; junction bases outside the gene matches: 7. From germline, CDR1 is MGHRA and CDR2 YSYEKL. The CDR3 contains 16 residues. The CDR3 spells CASSQKLAGGTHEQYF. The CDR3 nucleotides read TGCGCCAGCAGCCAAAAACTAGCGGGGGGAACTCACGAGCAGTACTTC.

The rearrangement uses TRBV2 and TRBJ2-7; no clear D gene. Germline V gene sequence: CDR1 SNHLY, CDR2 FYNNEI. This CDR3 is 11 amino acids long. The V end was cut by 7 bases, the J end by 5 bases, with 9 bases between. CDR3 nucleotides: TGTGCCAGCATGGAGATCCACGAGCAGTACTTC. Translation: CASMEIHEQYF.

The chain is built from TRBV14 and TRBJ2-1, with D tentatively TRBD1 (6 bases). Germline lookup yields CDR1 SGHDN and CDR2 FVKESK. The CDR3 sequence is 16 residues long. Trimming shortened V by 0 bases and J by 4 bases, and 13 bases separated the two germline ends. CDR3 sequence: CASSQDVAGAYNEQFF. The CDR3 bases are TGTGCCAGCAGCCAAGATGTCGCAGGGGCGTACAATGAGCAGTTCTTC.

This clone was seen a single time. Other DNA sequences from this sample encode an identical CDR3 as well. The chain links TRBV5-1 to TRBJ2-5; 7 bases line up with TRBD1. Germline CDR1 is SGHRS and CDR2 is YFSETQ. The ends lost 4 bases at V and 3 bases at J; junction bases unmatched: 3. This CDR3 contains 13 residues. The CDR3 coding sequence is TGCGCCAGCAGCACCGGGACAGAAGAGACCCAGTACTTC. Translation: CASSTGTEETQYF.

This chain uses TRBV29-1 with TRBJ2-5, with unresolved D. Between the trimmed V and J ends, which lost 4 bases and 2 bases, there was a span of 5 bases. The CDR3 sequence is 11 residues long. Germline CDR1 SQVTM, CDR2 ANQGSEA. In DNA form, the CDR3 reads TGCAGCGTTGTCCAACAAGAGACCCAGTACTTC. Its protein is CSVVQQETQYF.

V and J are TRBV6-5 and TRBJ2-5, with D perhaps matching TRBD2 (5 bases). Trimming pared 5 bases from V and 7 bases from J, leaving 20 bases between. CDR3 length: 15 amino acids. Germline loops: CDR1 MNHEY, CDR2 SVGAGI. CDR3 region: CASSPRSRGLRTQYF. CDR3 nucleotides: TGTGCCAGCAGTCCTCGGAGCCGGGGTCTGAGGACCCAGTACTTC.

This clone has a single count. The chain has TRBV5-4 and TRBJ1-3, with a tentative D call TRBD1 (6 bases). CDR3 size: 15 residues. CDR1 and CDR2 from the germline V gene are SGHNT and YYREEE (reference sequence). Trimming stripped 4 bases from V and 2 bases from J, with 13 bases between. CDR3 nucleotide sequence: TGTGCCAGCAGCCAGACGACAGGACCTGGAAACACCATATATTTT. Translating gives CASSQTTGPGNTIYF.

The rearrangement uses TRBV6-1 and TRBJ2-2; maybe TRBD2 (5 bases). This CDR3 is built from 16 residues. Looked up from germline, CDR1 is MNHNS and CDR2 is SASEGT. Trimming left V 1 base short and J 4 bases short, with 13 bases between. The DNA of the CDR3 is TGTGCCAGCAGTGAAGTGGTTCTAGCTGCCACCGGGGAGCTGTTTTTT. Protein: CASSEVVLAATGELFF.

The chain carries TRBV18 and TRBJ2-7; D ambiguous. Trimming removed 4 bases at V and 2 bases at J, with 12 bases between. The CDR3 covers 14 residues. Germline lookup yields CDR1 KGHSH and CDR2 LQKENI. CDR3: CASSLPVEPYEQYF. In DNA form, the CDR3 reads TGTGCCAGCTCACTCCCGGTCGAGCCCTACGAGCAGTACTTC.

The chain is built from TRBV7-9 and TRBJ2-2; D unresolved. Trimming took off 5 bases at V and 1 base at J, with 8 bases between the two ends. The germline CDR1 and CDR2 sequences are SEHNR and FQNEAQ (reference sequence). This CDR3 contains 14 residues. The CDR3 sequence is CASSQYRNTGELFF. The DNA for the CDR3 is TGTGCCAGCAGCCAGTACAGGAACACCGGGGAGCTGTTTTTT.

This chain uses TRBV6-6 with TRBJ2-1; no firm D call. V lost 6 bases, J lost 4 bases, and 16 bases lay in between. The germline gives CDR1 MNHNY, CDR2 SVGAGI (reference sequence). This CDR3 region has 15 residues. The CDR3 region has the DNA TGTGCCAGCAGCGCCACTACCATAAGATACAATGAGCAGTTCTTC. This sequence encodes CASSATTIRYNEQFF.

This clone was seen more than once but under ten times. The chain recombines TRBV7-9 with TRBJ2-3; 10 bases are a match to TRBD2. Germline values: CDR1 SEHNR, CDR2 FQNEAQ (reference sequence). V trimming: 5 bases; J trimming: 2 bases; junction bases outside the gene matches: 7. The CDR3 covers 16 residues. In nucleotides, the CDR3 is TGTGCCAGCAGCCCGAACCTAGCGGGAGTCACAGATACGCAGTATTTT. This gives the protein CASSPNLAGVTDTQYF.

The chain's CDR3 is CSVEVSGTWSYEQYF. CDR3 DNA sequence: TGCAGCGTTGAAGTATCCGGGACATGGTCCTACGAGCAGTACTTC. V usage is TRBV29-1 and J usage is TRBJ2-7; weak D call: TRBD1 (6 bases). Trimming removed 1 base at V and 1 base at J, with 14 bases between. The CDR3 totals 15 residues. Germline V lookup: CDR1 SQVTM, CDR2 ANQGSEA.

V gene TRBV21-1 combines with J gene TRBJ1-1. TRBV21-1 is tagged as a pseudogene. The CDR3 loop spans 13 amino acids. This chain's CDR3 is CASSKFEGTKAFF. The CDR3 nucleotides are TGTGCCAGCAGCAAATTTGAGGGGACTAAAGCTTTCTTT.

The J gene is TRBJ1-5, the V gene TRBV5-1; possible D gene TRBD1, 6 bases. V was cut by 0 bases and J by 4 bases, with 14 bases left in between. Germline lookup yields CDR1 SGHRS and CDR2 YFSETQ. The CDR3 sequence is 16 residues long. The CDR3 region is CASSLGENQGNQPQHF. The CDR3 coding sequence is TGCGCCAGCAGCTTGGGGGAGAATCAGGGGAATCAGCCCCAGCATTTT.

This chain joins TRBV7-9 and TRBJ1-1; weak D call: TRBD1 (6 bases). Germline CDR1 SEHNR, CDR2 FQNEAQ (reference sequence). The V gene lost 5 bases and the J gene lost 3 bases, with 13 bases spanning the gap. The CDR3 totals 14 residues. The CDR3 loop is CASSRGGGHTEAFF. The CDR3 region has the DNA TGTGCCAGCAGCCGGGGCGGGGGGCACACTGAAGCTTTCTTT.

This sequence joins TRBV11-2 and TRBJ1-4; tentative D call: TRBD1 (6 bases). CDR1 and CDR2 from the germline V gene are SGHAT and FQNNGV. The CDR3 has 15 amino acids. V lost 5 bases to trimming and J lost 5 bases, with 15 bases between them. The CDR3: CASSSFQGSNEKLFF. In nucleotides, the CDR3 is TGTGCCAGCAGCAGTTTCCAGGGGAGCAATGAAAAACTGTTTTTT.